A single T cell receptor beta chain is shown here with its context. Its target is not known. The data belong to a study of shared clonotypes between healthy human individuals. General study points: The four-donor shared clonotypes exceeded non-shared clonotypes in generation probability, with non-shared ones scoring lower. A handful of donors held roughly 5% of naive CD4 clonotypes in common.

Study donors comprised healthy, HIV-negative adults devoid of recent acute infection or vaccination. Repertoires were generated with immunoSEQ multiplex PCR, while TCRdb's copy carries only in-frame clones and drops some. The sample has a few million clones, approximately 95% seen once. The CDR3 covers 20 residues. V was trimmed by 2 bases and J by 0 bases, leaving 23 bases between them. Germline V lookup: CDR1 LGHNA, CDR2 YNFKEQ. The receptor's source is a man between 18 and 29 years old in good health. Sequencing used naive CD4+ T cells sorted from blood. Indicated subset: CD45RA+ positively selected. The genes are TRBV4-2 and TRBJ2-4; no clear D gene. CDR3 sequence: CASSQPPGSREDLAKNIQYF. The CDR3, as DNA: TGTGCCAGCAGCCAACCCCCCGGATCCAGAGAGGATTTAGCCAAAAACATTCAGTACTTC.